This T cell receptor (delta chain) was captured by sequencing in a study of Vδ1+ human thymocytes. Study findings and constraints: Despite high sort purity, roughly a fifth of thymic T cell receptor delta sequences were Vdelta2. Donors shared many TRG clonotypes but few TRD clonotypes. In the thymus, TRG and TRD repertoires looked highly polyclonal with Gaussian CDR3 lengths. Unexpected Vdelta2 sequences could cause misinterpretation of bulk repertoire data.

Alphabeta T cells were depleted, then CD3+ Vdelta1+ Vdelta2- thymocytes were FACS-sorted. The template was reverse-transcribed extracted RNA. The CDR3 regions were amplified by multiplex PCR from V-gene primers to a constant-region primer. TCRdb re-processed the multiplex PCR reads using CATT. The sample holds 45,000 to 60,000 delta-chain clones, roughly 16% seen once. This clone was picked up a small number of times. The antigen is undetermined. The germline gives CDR1 TSWWSYY, CDR2 QGS. CDR3 length: 21 residues. The V gene end was trimmed by 0 bases and the J gene end by 0 bases; junction bases not matched to a gene: 14.

The specimen was Vdelta1+ gamma-delta thymocytes from the thymus. Noted subset: FACS-sorted CD3+ TCRalphabeta- TCRVdelta1+ TCRVdelta2- thymocytes. J is TRDJ1 and V is TRDV1, with 12 bases matching TRDD3. This sequence originates from a girl less than two years old who had congenital heart surgery. The CDR3 is CALGELFNLLGDTPNTDKLIF. The CDR3 region has the DNA TGTGCTCTTGGGGAACTCTTTAACCTACTGGGGGATACACCCAACACCGATAAACTCATCTTT.